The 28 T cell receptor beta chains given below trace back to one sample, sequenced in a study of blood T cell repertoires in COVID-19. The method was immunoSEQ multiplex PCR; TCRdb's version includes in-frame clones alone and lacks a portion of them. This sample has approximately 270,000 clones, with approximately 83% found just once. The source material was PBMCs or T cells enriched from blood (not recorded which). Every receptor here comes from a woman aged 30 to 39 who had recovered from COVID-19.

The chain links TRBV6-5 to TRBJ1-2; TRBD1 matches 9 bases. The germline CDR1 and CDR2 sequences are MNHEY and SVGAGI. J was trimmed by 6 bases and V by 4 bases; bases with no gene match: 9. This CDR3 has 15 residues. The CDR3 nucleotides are TGTGCCAGCAGTTCGACCGGACAGGGGAGCGATGGCTACACCTTC. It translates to CASSSTGQGSDGYTF.

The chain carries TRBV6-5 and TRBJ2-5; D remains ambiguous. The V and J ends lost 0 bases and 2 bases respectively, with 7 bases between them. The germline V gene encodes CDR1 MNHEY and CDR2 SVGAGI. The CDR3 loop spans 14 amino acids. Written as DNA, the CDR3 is TGTGCCAGCAGTTACTCCCGGCGGCAAGAGACCCAGTACTTC. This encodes CASSYSRRQETQYF.

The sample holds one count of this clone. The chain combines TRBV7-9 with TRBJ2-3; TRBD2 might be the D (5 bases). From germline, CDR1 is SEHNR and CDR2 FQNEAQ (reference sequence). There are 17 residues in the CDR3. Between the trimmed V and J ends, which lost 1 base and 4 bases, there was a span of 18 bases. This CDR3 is CASSLGAKGVLADTQYF. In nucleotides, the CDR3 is TGTGCCAGCAGCTTAGGCGCGAAGGGAGTTCTGGCAGATACGCAGTATTTT.

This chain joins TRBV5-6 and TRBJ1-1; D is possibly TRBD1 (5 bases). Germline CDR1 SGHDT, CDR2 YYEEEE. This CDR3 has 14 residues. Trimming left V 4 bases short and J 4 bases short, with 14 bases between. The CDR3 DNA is TGTGCCAGCAGCGTCCCTCAGGGTAGCACTGAAGCTTTCTTT. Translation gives CASSVPQGSTEAFF.

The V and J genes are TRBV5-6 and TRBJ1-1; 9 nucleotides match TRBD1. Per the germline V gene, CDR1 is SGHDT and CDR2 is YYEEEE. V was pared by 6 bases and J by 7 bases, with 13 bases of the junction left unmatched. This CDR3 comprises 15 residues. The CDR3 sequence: CASIRQGGPSFEAFF. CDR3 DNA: TGTGCCAGCATTCGACAGGGGGGCCCGTCCTTTGAAGCTTTCTTT.

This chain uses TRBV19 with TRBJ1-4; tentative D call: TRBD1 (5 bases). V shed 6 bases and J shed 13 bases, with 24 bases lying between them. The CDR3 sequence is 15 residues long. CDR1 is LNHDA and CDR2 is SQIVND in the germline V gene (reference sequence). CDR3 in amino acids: CASRTRDSSRNVLFF. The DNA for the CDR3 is TGTGCCAGTAGGACCCGGGACTCCTCACGGAATGTACTGTTTTTT.

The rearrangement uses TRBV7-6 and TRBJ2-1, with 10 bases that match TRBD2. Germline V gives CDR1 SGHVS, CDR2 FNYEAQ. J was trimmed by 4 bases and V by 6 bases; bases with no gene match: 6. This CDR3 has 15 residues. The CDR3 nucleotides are TGTGCCAGCAGTCCCGGGACTAGCGTTTACAATGAGCAGTTCTTC. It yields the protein CASSPGTSVYNEQFF.

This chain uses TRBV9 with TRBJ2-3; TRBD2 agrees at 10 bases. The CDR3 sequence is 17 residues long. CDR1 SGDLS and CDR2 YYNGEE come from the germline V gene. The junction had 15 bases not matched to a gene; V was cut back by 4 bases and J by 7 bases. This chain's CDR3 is CASSPSRASGSSYTQYF. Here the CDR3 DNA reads TGTGCCAGCAGCCCTAGCAGAGCTAGCGGGAGCTCATATACGCAGTATTTT. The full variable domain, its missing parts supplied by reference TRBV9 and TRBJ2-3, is DSGVTQTPKHLITATGQRVTLRCSPRSGDLSVYWYQQSLDQGLQFLIQYYNGEERAKGNILERFSAQQFPDLHSELNLSSLELGDSALYFCASSPSRASGSSYTQYFGPGTRLTVL.

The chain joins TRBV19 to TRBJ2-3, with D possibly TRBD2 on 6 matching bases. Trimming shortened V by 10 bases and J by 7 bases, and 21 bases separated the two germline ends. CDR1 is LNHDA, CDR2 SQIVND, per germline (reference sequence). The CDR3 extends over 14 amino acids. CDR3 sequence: CATAPGVRVNTQYF. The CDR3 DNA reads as TGTGCCACCGCCCCGGGGGTACGAGTAAATACGCAGTATTTT.

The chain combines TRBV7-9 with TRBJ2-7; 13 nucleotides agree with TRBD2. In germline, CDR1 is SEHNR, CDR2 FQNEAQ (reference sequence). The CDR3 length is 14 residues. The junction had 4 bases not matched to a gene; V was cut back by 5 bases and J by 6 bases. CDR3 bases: TGTGCCAGCAGCGGGACTAGCGGGAAGGTCGAGCAGTACTTC. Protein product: CASSGTSGKVEQYF.

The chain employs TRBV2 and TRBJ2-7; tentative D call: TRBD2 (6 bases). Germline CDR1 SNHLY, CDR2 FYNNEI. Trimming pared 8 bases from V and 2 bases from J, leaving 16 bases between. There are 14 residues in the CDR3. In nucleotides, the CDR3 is TGTGCCAGCGGGGTAAGGGGACTCCCCTACGAGCAGTACTTC. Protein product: CASGVRGLPYEQYF.

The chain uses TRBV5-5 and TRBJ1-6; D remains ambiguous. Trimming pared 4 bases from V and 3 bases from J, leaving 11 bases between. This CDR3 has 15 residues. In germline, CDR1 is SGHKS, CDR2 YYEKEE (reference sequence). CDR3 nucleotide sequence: TGTGCCAGCAGCCCGCCGGGAAACTATAATTCACCCCTCCACTTT. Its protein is CASSPPGNYNSPLHF.

DNA for the CDR3: TGTGCCAGCAGCTTGGGCTATAATGAAAAACTGTTTTTT. It is translated as CASSLGYNEKLFF. The gene calls are TRBV5-6 and TRBJ1-4; D gene uncertain. The CDR3 covers 13 residues. V shed 0 bases and J shed 4 bases, with 4 bases lying between them. Germline CDR1 is SGHDT and CDR2 is YYEEEE.

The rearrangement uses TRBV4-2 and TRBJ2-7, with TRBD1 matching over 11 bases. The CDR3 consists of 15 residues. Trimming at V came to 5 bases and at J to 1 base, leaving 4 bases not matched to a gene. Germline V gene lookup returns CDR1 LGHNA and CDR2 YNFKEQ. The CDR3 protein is CASSDGQGASYEQYF. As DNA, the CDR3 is TGTGCCAGCAGCGATGGACAGGGGGCATCCTACGAGCAGTACTTC.

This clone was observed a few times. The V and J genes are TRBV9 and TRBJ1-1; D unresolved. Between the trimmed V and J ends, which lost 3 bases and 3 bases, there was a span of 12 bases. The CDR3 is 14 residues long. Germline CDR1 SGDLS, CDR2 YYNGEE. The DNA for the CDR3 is TGTGCCAGCAGCGATGGAGGGTACGACACTGAAGCTTTCTTT. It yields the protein CASSDGGYDTEAFF.

The CDR3 sequence is CASSLPGQETDTQYF. The DNA for the CDR3 is TGTGCCAGCAGTCTACCGGGACAGGAAACAGATACGCAGTATTTT. This chain joins TRBV28 and TRBJ2-3; 8 bases are shared with TRBD1. The V segment lost 5 bases and the J segment 3 bases; nucleotides outside the gene matches: 7. This CDR3 has 15 residues. Germline V gene data show CDR1 as MDHEN and CDR2 as SYDVKM.

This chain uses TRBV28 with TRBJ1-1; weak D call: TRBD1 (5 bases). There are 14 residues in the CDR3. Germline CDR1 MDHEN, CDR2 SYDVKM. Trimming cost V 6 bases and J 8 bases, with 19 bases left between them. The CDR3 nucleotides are TGTGCCAGCAGGGTTGGGGCCCTCCGCGACGAAGCTTTCTTT. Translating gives CASRVGALRDEAFF.

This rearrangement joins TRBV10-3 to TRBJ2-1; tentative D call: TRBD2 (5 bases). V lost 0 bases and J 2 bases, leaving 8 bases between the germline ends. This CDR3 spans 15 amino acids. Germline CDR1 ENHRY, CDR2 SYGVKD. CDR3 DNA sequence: TGTGCCATCAGTGAGTCCCTAGCCACCTACAATGAGCAGTTCTTC. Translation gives CAISESLATYNEQFF.

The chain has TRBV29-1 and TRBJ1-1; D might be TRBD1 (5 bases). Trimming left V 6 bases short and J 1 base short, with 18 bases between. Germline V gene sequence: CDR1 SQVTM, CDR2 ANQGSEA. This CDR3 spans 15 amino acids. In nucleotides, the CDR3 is TGCAGCGTGTGGGGGGGAGGACGGACGAACACTGAAGCTTTCTTT. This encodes CSVWGGGRTNTEAFF. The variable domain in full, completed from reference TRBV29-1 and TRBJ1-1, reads SAVISQKPSRDICQRGTSLTIQCQVDSQVTMMFWYRQQPGQSLTLIATANQGSEATYESGFVIDKFPISRPNLTFSTLTVSNMSPEDSSIYLCSVWGGGRTNTEAFFGQGTRLTVV.

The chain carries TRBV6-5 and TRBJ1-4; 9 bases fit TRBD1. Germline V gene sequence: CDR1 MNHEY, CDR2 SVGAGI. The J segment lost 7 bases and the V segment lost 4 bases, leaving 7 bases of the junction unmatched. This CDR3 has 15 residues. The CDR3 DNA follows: TGTGCCAGCAGTTCATACACAGGGGGCGGTGAAAAACTGTTTTTT. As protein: CASSSYTGGGEKLFF.

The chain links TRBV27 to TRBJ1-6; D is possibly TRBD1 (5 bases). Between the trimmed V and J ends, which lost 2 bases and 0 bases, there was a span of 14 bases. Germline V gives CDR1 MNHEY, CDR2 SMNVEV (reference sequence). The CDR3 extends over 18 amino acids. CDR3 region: CASSLEGARSSYNSPLHF. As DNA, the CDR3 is TGTGCCAGCAGTTTAGAAGGGGCCAGAAGCTCCTATAATTCACCCCTCCACTTT.

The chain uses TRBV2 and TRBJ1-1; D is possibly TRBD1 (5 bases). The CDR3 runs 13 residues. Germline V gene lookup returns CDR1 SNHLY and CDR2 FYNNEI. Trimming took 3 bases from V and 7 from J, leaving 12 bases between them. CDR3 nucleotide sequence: TGTGCCAGCAGTGACCGGACACGAGATGAAGCTTTCTTT. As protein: CASSDRTRDEAFF.

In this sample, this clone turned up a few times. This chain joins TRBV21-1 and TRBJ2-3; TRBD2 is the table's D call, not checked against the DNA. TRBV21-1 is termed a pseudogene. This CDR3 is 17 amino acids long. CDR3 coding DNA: TGTGCCAGCAGCAAAATCTCGGGATCCCCTAGCACAGATACGCAGTATTTT. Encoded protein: CASSKISGSPSTDTQYF.

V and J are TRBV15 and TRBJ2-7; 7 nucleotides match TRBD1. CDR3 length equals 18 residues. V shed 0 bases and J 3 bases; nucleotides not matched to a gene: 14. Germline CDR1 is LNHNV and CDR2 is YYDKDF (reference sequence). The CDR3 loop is CATSRDIRLRDRDYEQYF. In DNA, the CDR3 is TGTGCCACCAGCAGAGACATTCGCCTTAGAGACAGGGACTACGAGCAGTACTTC.

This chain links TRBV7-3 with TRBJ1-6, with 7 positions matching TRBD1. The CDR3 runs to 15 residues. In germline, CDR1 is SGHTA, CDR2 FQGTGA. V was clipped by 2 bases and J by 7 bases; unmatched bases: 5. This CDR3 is CASSLQGGRNSPLHF. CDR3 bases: TGTGCCAGCAGCTTACAAGGGGGCCGGAATTCACCCCTCCACTTT. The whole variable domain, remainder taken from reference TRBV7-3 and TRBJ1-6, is GAGVSQTPSNKVTEKGKYVELRCDPISGHTALYWYRQSLGQGPEFLIYFQGTGAADDSGLPNDRFFAVRPEGSVSTLKIQRTERGDSAVYLCASSLQGGRNSPLHFGNGTRLTVT.

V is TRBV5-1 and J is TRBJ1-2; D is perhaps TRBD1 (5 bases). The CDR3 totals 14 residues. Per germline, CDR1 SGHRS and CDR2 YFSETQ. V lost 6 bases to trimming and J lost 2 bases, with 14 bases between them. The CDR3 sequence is CASMPLDTNYGYTF. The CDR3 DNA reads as TGCGCCAGCATGCCCTTGGACACCAACTATGGCTACACCTTC. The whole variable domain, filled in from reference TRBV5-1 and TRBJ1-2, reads KAGVTQTPRYLIKTRGQQVTLSCSPISGHRSVSWYQQTPGQGLQFLFEYFSETQRNKGNFPGRFSGRQFSNSRSEMNVSTLELGDSALYLCASMPLDTNYGYTFGSGTRLTVV.

CDR3 coding DNA: TGTGCCAGCAGCTCCACGAGAACAGATACGCAGTATTTT. It translates to CASSSTRTDTQYF. The genes are TRBV7-2 and TRBJ2-3; D remains unclear. From germline, CDR1 is SGHTA and CDR2 FQGNSA. Between the trimmed V and J ends, which lost 4 bases and 3 bases, there was a span of 8 bases. The CDR3 has 13 residues.

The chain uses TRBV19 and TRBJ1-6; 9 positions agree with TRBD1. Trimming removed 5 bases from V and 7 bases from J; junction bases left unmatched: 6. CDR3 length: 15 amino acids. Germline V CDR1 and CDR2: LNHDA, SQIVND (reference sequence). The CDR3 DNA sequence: TGTGCCAGTAGTCTTTCCGGGACAGGGAATTCACCCCTCCACTTT. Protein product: CASSLSGTGNSPLHF.